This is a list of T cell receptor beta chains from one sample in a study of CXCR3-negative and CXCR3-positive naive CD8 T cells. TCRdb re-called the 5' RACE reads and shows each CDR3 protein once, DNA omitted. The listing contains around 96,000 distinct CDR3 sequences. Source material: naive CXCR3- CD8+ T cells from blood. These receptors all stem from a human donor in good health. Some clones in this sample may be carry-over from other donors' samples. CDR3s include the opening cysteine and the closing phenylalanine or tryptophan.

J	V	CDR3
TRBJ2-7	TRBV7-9	CASSPRGGGGEQYF
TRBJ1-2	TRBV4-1	CASSSTGSGYGYTF
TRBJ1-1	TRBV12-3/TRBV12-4	CASREGPGVEAFF
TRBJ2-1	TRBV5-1	CASSFFPSAYNEQFF
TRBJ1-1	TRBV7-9	CASSLADRVDTEAFF
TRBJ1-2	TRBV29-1	CSVGPLRDRDPYGYTF
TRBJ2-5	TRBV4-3	CASSQDRNAEETQYF
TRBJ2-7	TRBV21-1	CASSANSGRAYEQYF
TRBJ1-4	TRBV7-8	CASSLVLGVGEKLFF
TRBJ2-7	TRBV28	CASSFWGTYEQYF
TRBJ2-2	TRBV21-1	CASSKDRCGGRRNTGELFF
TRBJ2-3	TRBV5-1	CASSSGLWDTQYF
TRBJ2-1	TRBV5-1	CASSLREHNEQFF
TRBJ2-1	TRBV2	CASRGLAGEVGLYNEQFF
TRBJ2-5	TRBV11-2	CASSLDPGWVQETQYF
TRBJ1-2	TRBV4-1	CASSPVNLGQGAYGYTF
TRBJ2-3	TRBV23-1	CAKGGAACTDTQYF
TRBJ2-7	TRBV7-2	CASSFSTGWAYEQYF
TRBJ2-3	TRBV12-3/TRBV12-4	CASSFRGVGADTQYF
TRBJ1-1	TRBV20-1	CSASDRSTFTEAFF
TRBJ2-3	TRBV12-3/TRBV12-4	CASSPKGTSTDTQYF
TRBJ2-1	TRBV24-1	CATSDFVRSSYNEQFF
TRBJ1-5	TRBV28	CASSLYQGQGSNQPQHF
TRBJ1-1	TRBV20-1	CSATQGNTEAFF
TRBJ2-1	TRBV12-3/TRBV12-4	CASSLLLAGAYNEQFF
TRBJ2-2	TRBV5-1	CASSLVGYGTGELFF
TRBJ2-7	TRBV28	CASSFRMQPYEQYF
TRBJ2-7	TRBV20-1	CSARDEGQGVYEQYF
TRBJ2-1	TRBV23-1	CASSQPPRGATGNEQFF
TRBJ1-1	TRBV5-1	CASSSHRGPDTEAFF
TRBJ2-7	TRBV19	CASSIAGAFSYEQYF
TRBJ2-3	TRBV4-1	CASSRQPPSPRDTQYF
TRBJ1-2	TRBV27	CASSSIDRSYGYTF
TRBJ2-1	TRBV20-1	CSASRWGTSGTVDNEQFF
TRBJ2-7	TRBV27	CASSPSGTTNYEQYF
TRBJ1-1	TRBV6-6	CASSSLRNTEAFF
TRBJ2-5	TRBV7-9	CASSLPPAGEETQYF
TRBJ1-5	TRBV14	CASSQDLRAPQHF
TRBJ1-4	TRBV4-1	CASSPSVVAGPNEKLFF
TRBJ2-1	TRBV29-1	CSVDGAGASYNEQFF